The clone carrying this T cell receptor beta chain was recorded a few times. People with hyperthyroidism were aged 18 to 65 and newly diagnosed, under 2 months' duration. Patients were left out if they had other autoimmune diseases, uncontrolled infections, pregnancy or lactation. J lost 0 bases, V lost 7 bases, and 10 bases had no gene match. Germline V lookup: CDR1 MNHEY, CDR2 SMNVEV (reference sequence). This CDR3 has 18 residues. RNA transcripts served as template for amplifying TCR beta CDR3 sequences. First-round RT-PCR relied on HTBI primers, and a second-round multiplex PCR came next. Each CDR3 protein gets one entry after TCRdb re-called the multiplex PCR reads with MiXCR. The table records some 410,000 distinct CDR3 sequences, around 21% of them present only once. This specimen belongs to a study of Graves' ophthalmopathy and Graves' hyperthyroidism.

This sequence originates from a woman aged 18-29 years with stable Graves' hyperthyroidism. The sample comprised peripheral blood. This sequence joins TRBV27 and TRBJ2-6, with 9 nucleotides matching TRBD2. CDR3: CASTLRTSEYSGANVLTF. CDR3 sequence (DNA): TGTGCCAGCACCTTAAGGACTAGCGAATACTCTGGGGCCAACGTCCTGACTTTC.